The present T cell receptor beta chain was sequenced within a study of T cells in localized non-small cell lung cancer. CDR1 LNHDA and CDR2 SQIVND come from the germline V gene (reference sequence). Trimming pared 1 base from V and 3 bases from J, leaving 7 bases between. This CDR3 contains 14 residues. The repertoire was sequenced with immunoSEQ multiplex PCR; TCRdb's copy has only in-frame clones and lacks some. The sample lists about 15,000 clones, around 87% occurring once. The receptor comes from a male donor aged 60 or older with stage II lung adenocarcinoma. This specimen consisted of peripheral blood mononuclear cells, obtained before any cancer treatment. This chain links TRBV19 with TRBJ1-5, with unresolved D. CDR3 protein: CASSIGSYNQPQHF. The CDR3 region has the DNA TGTGCCAGTAGTATAGGCAGCTACAATCAGCCCCAGCATTTT.